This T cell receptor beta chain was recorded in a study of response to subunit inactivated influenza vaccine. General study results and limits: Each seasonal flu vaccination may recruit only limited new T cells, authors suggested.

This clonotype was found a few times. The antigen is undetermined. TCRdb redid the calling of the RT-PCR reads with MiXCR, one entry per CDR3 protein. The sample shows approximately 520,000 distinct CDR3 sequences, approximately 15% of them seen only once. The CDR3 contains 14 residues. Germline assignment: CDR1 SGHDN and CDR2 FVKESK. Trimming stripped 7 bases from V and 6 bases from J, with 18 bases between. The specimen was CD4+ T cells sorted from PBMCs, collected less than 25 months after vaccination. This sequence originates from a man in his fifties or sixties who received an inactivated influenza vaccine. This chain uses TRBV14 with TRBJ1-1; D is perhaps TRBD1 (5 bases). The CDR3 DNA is TGTGCCAGCAAAGGCGACCTAGGGGTCCCTGAAGCTTTCTTT. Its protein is CASKGDLGVPEAFF.